The following is a T cell receptor (beta chain) sequence with its context. Its antigen is still unknown. Losses at the gene ends were 1 base for V and 5 bases for J; bases not matched to a gene: 6. The germline CDR1 and CDR2 sequences are MDHEN and SYDVKM. This CDR3 contains 16 residues. This sample is drawn from a study of T cell repertoires in cytomegalovirus infection. About the research overall: From public TCR beta signatures came an indication of both CMV infection and matching HLA type. Points from the study as a whole: Cumulative frequency (of public TCR beta family members) identified carriers of CMV plus the relevant HLA. There were HLA-C-restricted CMV-specific TCR beta clonotypes dominating the ex vivo response.

TCRdb ran MiXCR on the reads and lists one entry per CDR3 protein. This table has 500,000 to 600,000 distinct CDR3 sequences, approximately 15% appearing once. The sequencing sample was made of CD8+ T cells from PBMCs. The clonotype was recovered from a human donor in good health (CMV status not recorded). Some clones in this sample may be carry-over from other donors' samples. This sequence joins TRBV28 and TRBJ2-5, with 11 bases fitting TRBD2. The chain's CDR3 is CASSLLTSGSWETQYF. In DNA, the CDR3 is TGTGCCAGCAGTTTATTAACTAGCGGGAGTTGGGAGACCCAGTACTTC. Together with reference TRBV28 and TRBJ2-5, the CDR3 gives the full variable domain: DVKVTQSSRYLVKRTGEKVFLECVQDMDHENMFWYRQDPGLGLRLIYFSYDVKMKEKGDIPEGYSVSREKKERFSLILESASTNQTSMYLCASSLLTSGSWETQYFGPGTRLLVL.